The rows below give T cell receptor beta chains drawn from one sample of a study of early T cells in non-severe SARS-CoV-2 infection. MiXCR, applied by TCRdb to the 5' RACE reads, yields one record per CDR3 protein. The sample includes about 100,000 distinct CDR3 sequences, 13% of them seen just once. Source material: whole blood. The source is an adult who was a healthcare worker with PCR-confirmed SARS-CoV-2 infection or an uninfected control (not recorded which). Both conserved end residues are part of each CDR3. The order of the fields is J gene, clone size, V gene, D gene, CDR3 protein, CDR3 DNA. A D gene is named only where the DNA matches it firmly. Clone size is not always given. Where it is, it says once, few, many or a class for expanded clones.

TRBJ2-1	few	TRBV11-2	TRBD2	CASSPLAGGRSEQFF	TGTGCCAGCAGCCCACTCGCGGGGGGACGGAGTGAGCAGTTCTTC
TRBJ1-6	-	TRBV20-1	-	CSARIVVGPLHF	TGCAGTGCTAGAATCGTAGTAGGACCCCTCCACTTT
TRBJ1-5	-	TRBV9	-	CASSVGAENQPQHF	TGTGCCAGCAGCGTAGGGGCAGAGAATCAGCCCCAGCATTTT
TRBJ2-7	few	TRBV25-1	-	CASSELWTGSSYEQYF	TGTGCCAGCAGTGAATTGTGGACGGGGAGCTCCTACGAGCAGTACTTC
TRBJ2-5	many	TRBV20-1	-	CSVGGPPEETQYF	TGCAGTGTTGGGGGCCCCCCTGAAGAGACCCAGTACTTC
TRBJ2-1	few	TRBV7-9	-	CACRGFHEQFF	TGTGCCTGCCGGGGTTTCCATGAGCAGTTCTTC
TRBJ2-3	many	TRBV29-1	-	CSSGWGTDTQYF	TGCAGCTCTGGGTGGGGGACAGATACGCAGTATTTT
TRBJ2-4	-	TRBV11-2	TRBD2	CASSLTIPGLAAARVYIQYF	TGTGCCAGCAGCTTAACGATACCGGGACTAGCCGCTGCGCGGGTTTACATTCAGTACTTC
TRBJ2-5	-	TRBV19	-	CASRLGTAGGQETQYF	TGTGCCAGTAGATTGGGGACCGCTGGGGGCCAAGAGACCCAGTACTTC
TRBJ2-1	-	TRBV7-2	-	CASSKPRGLLYNEQFF	TGTGCCAGCAGCAAACCCAGGGGTTTGCTCTACAATGAGCAGTTCTTC
TRBJ2-3	-	TRBV11-2	-	CASSLDPKLGTQYF	TGTGCCAGCAGCTTAGATCCCAAGCTAGGGACGCAGTATTTT
TRBJ1-2	-	TRBV11-2	-	CASSLVAGIGYTF	TGTGCCAGCAGCTTAGTGGCGGGGATTGGCTACACCTTC
TRBJ2-3	-	TRBV10-3	-	CAISEPGQTDTQYF	TGTGCCATCAGTGAGCCAGGTCAAACTGATACGCAGTATTTT
TRBJ2-3	many	TRBV7-2	TRBD1	CASRLQGQRTDTQYF	TGTGCCAGCAGGCTACAGGGGCAGCGCACAGATACGCAGTATTTT
TRBJ2-3	-	TRBV28	-	CASTLDATSTDTQYF	TGTGCCAGCACCTTGGACGCAACTAGCACAGATACGCAGTATTTT
TRBJ2-2	few	TRBV7-2	TRBD2	CASSPGALAGRTGELFF	TGTGCCAGCAGCCCGGGGGCGCTAGCGGGGCGGACCGGGGAGCTGTTTTTT
TRBJ1-1	few	TRBV7-2	-	CASKPSSNTEAFF	TGTGCCAGTAAACCCTCTTCGAACACTGAAGCTTTCTTT
TRBJ2-2	many	TRBV29-1	-	CSVEGQPNTGELFF	TGCAGCGTTGAAGGACAGCCGAACACCGGGGAGCTGTTTTTT
TRBJ2-2	-	TRBV11-1	-	CAGSLGQTNTGELFF	TGTGCCGGCAGCTTGGGACAAACGAACACCGGGGAGCTGTTTTTT
TRBJ1-1	few	TRBV6-1	TRBD1	CASCRQGGGSEAFF	TGTGCCAGCTGCCGACAGGGCGGTGGCTCTGAAGCTTTCTTT
TRBJ2-7	many	TRBV10-3	TRBD1	CAIRSPETGVYEQYF	TGTGCCATCAGATCCCCGGAGACAGGGGTGTACGAGCAGTACTTC
TRBJ2-7	-	TRBV28	-	CASHLTGAYEQYF	TGTGCCAGTCACCTAACAGGTGCCTACGAGCAGTACTTC
TRBJ1-3	-	TRBV20-1	-	CSAQTSGNTIYF	TGCAGTGCACAGACCTCTGGAAACACCATATATTTT
TRBJ1-1	few	TRBV5-1	-	CASSPKTGDTEAFF	TGCGCCAGCAGCCCCAAGACAGGAGACACTGAAGCTTTCTTT
TRBJ2-3	many	TRBV11-2	-	CASSFTSGTDTQYF	TGTGCCAGCAGCTTCACCTCCGGGACAGATACGCAGTATTTT
TRBJ2-7	many	TRBV5-5	-	CASQDPGGAFYEQYF	TGTGCCAGCCAAGACCCGGGGGGCGCTTTCTACGAGCAGTACTTC
TRBJ2-2	many	TRBV20-1	TRBD1	CSASGQGSGGELFF	TGCAGTGCTTCTGGACAGGGGAGCGGCGGGGAGCTGTTTTTT
TRBJ1-5	-	TRBV2	TRBD1	CASSGTGASQPQHF	TGTGCCAGCAGTGGGACAGGGGCAAGTCAGCCCCAGCATTTT
TRBJ2-5	-	TRBV3-1	TRBD2	CASSHTGLAGTNGGETQYF	TGTGCCAGCAGTCACACTGGACTAGCGGGGACCAACGGCGGGGAGACCCAGTACTTC
TRBJ2-3	few	TRBV29-1	-	CSVGHTDTQYF	TGCAGCGTAGGACACACAGATACGCAGTATTTT
TRBJ1-4	many	TRBV19	TRBD1	CASRSGGAGEANEKLFF	TGTGCCAGTAGGTCAGGGGGCGCGGGAGAAGCTAATGAAAAACTGTTTTTT
TRBJ2-3	-	TRBV6-2/TRBV6-3	TRBD1	CASRSMTGVDTQYF	TGTGCCAGCAGATCAATGACAGGGGTTGATACGCAGTATTTT
TRBJ2-7	many	TRBV27	-	CASRNPRSGAEQYF	TGTGCCAGCCGCAACCCCAGGTCGGGAGCCGAGCAGTACTTC
TRBJ2-5	many	TRBV12-3/TRBV12-4	-	CASSPRKQETQYF	TGTGCCAGCAGCCCTAGAAAGCAAGAGACCCAGTACTTC
TRBJ2-6	few	TRBV5-8	-	CASSLGQGRERTGANVLTF	TGTGCCAGCAGCTTGGGGCAGGGGCGCGAACGGACCGGGGCCAACGTCCTGACTTTC
TRBJ2-5	many	TRBV18	-	CASSPPGGKETQYF	TGTGCCAGCTCCCCTCCAGGGGGGAAAGAGACCCAGTACTTC
TRBJ2-5	many	TRBV6-6	-	CASTSTRPGETQYF	TGTGCCAGCACGTCCACCCGGCCCGGGGAGACCCAGTACTTC
TRBJ2-2	medium-sized	TRBV28	-	CASSLKAENTGELFF	TGTGCCAGCAGTTTAAAGGCGGAGAACACCGGGGAGCTGTTTTTT
TRBJ1-2	many	TRBV5-6	TRBD1	CASSPQGQGLAGYTF	TGTGCCAGCAGCCCCCAGGGACAGGGGCTTGCTGGCTACACCTTC
TRBJ1-5	many	TRBV28	-	CASSPGGARGNQPQHF	TGTGCCAGCAGTCCCGGGGGGGCTAGGGGCAATCAGCCCCAGCATTTT
TRBJ2-5	many	TRBV29-1	-	CSVFRETQYF	TGCAGCGTTTTCCGGGAGACCCAGTACTTC
TRBJ2-6	-	TRBV14	-	CASSLQGAGANVLTF	TGTGCCAGCAGCCTCCAGGGAGCTGGGGCCAACGTCCTGACTTTC
TRBJ2-4	many	TRBV20-1	-	CSARAHLGAKNIQYF	TGCAGTGCTAGAGCCCATCTAGGAGCCAAAAACATTCAGTACTTC
TRBJ1-2	few	TRBV7-9	-	CASSLRPLGSVYGYTF	TGTGCCAGCAGCTTAAGGCCCCTAGGGAGCGTATATGGCTACACCTTC
TRBJ1-3	-	TRBV20-1	-	CSYWVGNTIYF	TGCAGTTATTGGGTCGGAAACACCATATATTTT
TRBJ2-2	-	TRBV11-2	-	CASSFNRDTGELFF	TGTGCCAGCAGCTTCAACAGGGACACCGGGGAGCTGTTTTTT
TRBJ1-1	-	TRBV5-4	TRBD1	CASSLGQGTTEAFF	TGTGCCAGCAGTTTGGGACAGGGTACTACTGAAGCTTTCTTT
TRBJ2-7	-	TRBV7-2	-	CASSPGAAQYF	TGTGCCAGCAGCCCCGGGGCGGCCCAGTACTTC
TRBJ2-7	few	TRBV7-2	-	CASSISREFEQYF	TGTGCCAGCAGCATCTCCCGGGAATTCGAGCAGTACTTC
TRBJ2-7	-	TRBV25-1	-	CASSEVGTRRYF	TGTGCCAGCAGTGAGGTAGGGACCAGAAGGTACTTC
TRBJ1-2	few	TRBV18	-	CASSHNRDDYGYTF	TGTGCCAGCTCACACAACCGGGATGACTATGGCTACACCTTC
TRBJ2-7	-	TRBV11-1	-	CASTKDPPTVAYEQYF	TGTGCCAGCACCAAAGATCCACCGACAGTCGCCTACGAGCAGTACTTC
TRBJ1-2	many	TRBV10-3	-	CAISESGDPNYGYTF	TGTGCCATCAGTGAGTCGGGCGACCCTAACTATGGCTACACCTTC
TRBJ2-1	few	TRBV20-1	TRBD2	CSARTVAGRAFF	TGCAGTGCTAGAACGGTAGCGGGCAGGGCGTTCTTC
TRBJ2-5	few	TRBV20-1	-	CSARWLAGRQETQYF	TGCAGTGCTAGATGGTTGGCAGGGCGCCAAGAGACCCAGTACTTC
TRBJ1-1	few	TRBV5-6	-	CASSEWIGRWDTEAFF	TGTGCCAGCAGCGAATGGATCGGCAGGTGGGACACTGAAGCTTTCTTT
TRBJ2-2	few	TRBV29-1	-	CSVVEGSSNTGELFF	TGCAGCGTAGTTGAGGGCTCGTCGAACACCGGGGAGCTGTTTTTT
TRBJ2-5	many	TRBV6-5	-	CASSSRETQYF	TGTGCCAGCAGTTCCAGGGAGACCCAGTACTTC
TRBJ1-2	few	TRBV20-1	-	CSANPDNLNYGYTF	TGCAGTGCCAACCCGGATAACCTTAACTATGGCTACACCTTC
TRBJ2-3	few	TRBV20-1	TRBD1	CSARDSTGGRDTQYF	TGCAGTGCTAGAGATTCGACAGGGGGCAGAGATACGCAGTATTTT